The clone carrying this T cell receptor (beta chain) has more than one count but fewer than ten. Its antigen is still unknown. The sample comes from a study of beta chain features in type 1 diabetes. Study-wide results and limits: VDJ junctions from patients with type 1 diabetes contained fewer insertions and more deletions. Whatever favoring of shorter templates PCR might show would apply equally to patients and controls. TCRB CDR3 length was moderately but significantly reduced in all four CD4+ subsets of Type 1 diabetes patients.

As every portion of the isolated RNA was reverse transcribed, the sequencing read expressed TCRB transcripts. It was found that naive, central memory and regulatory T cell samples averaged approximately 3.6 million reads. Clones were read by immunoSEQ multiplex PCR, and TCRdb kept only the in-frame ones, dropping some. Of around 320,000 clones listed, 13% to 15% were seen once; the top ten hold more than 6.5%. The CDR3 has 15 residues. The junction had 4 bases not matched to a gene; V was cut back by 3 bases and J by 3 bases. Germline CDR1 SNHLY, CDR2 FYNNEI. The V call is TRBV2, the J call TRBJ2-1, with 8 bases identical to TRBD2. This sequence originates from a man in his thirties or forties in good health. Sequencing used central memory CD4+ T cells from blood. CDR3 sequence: CASSEFSGVYNEQFF. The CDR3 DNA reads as TGTGCCAGCAGTGAGTTTAGCGGGGTCTACAATGAGCAGTTCTTC.